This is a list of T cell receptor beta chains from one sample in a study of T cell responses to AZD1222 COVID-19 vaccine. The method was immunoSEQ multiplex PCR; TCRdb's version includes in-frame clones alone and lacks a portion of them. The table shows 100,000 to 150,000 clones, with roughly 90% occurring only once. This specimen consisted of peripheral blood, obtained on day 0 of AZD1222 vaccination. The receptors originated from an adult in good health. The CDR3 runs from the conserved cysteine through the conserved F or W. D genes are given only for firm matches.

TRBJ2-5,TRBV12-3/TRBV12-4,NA,CASSFRETQYF,TGTGCCAGCAGTTTTAGAGAGACCCAGTACTTC
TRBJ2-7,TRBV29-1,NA,CSITLRSYEQYF,TGCAGCATCACACTCAGATCCTACGAGCAGTACTTC
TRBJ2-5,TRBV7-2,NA,CASSLARDWGSGETQYF,TGTGCCAGCAGCTTAGCTAGGGACTGGGGGTCAGGGGAGACCCAGTACTTC
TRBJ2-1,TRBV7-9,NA,CASSPAGLPDYNEQFF,TGTGCCAGCAGCCCCGCGGGACTGCCCGACTACAATGAGCAGTTCTTC
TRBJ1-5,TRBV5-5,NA,CASSLGSNQPQHF,TGTGCCAGCAGCTTGGGTAGCAATCAGCCCCAGCATTTT
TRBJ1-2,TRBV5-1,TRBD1,CASSLGVLGTDGYTF,TGCGCCAGCAGCTTGGGGGTTTTAGGGACAGATGGCTACACCTTC
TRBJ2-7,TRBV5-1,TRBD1,CASNDRVGQGFYEQYF,TGCGCCAGCAACGATCGAGTAGGACAGGGGTTCTACGAGCAGTACTTC
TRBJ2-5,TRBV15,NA,CATSRDLQTGFSTQYF,TGTGCCACCAGCAGAGATCTCCAGACAGGCTTTTCGACCCAGTACTTC
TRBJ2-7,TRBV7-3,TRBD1,CASSLTGQGGFYEQYF,TGTGCCAGCAGCCTAACAGGACAGGGGGGTTTTTACGAGCAGTACTTC
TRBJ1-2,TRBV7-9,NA,CASSLPPDRIYGYTF,TGTGCCAGCAGCCTACCCCCCGACAGGATCTATGGCTACACCTTC